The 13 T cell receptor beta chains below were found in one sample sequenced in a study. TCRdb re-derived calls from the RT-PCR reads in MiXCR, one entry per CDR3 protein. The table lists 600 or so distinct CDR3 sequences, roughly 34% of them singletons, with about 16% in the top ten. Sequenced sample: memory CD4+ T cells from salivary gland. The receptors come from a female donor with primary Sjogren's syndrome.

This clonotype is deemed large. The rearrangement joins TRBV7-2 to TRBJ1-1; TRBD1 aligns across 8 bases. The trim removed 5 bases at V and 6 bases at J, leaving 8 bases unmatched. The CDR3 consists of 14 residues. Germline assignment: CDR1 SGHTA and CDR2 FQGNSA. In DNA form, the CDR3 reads TGTGCCAGCAGCCACCGGACAGGGTCGCCTGAAGCTTTCTTT. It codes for CASSHRTGSPEAFF. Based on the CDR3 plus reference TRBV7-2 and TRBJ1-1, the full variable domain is GAGVSQSPSNKVTEKGKDVELRCDPISGHTALYWYRQSLGQGLEFLIYFQGNSAPDKSGLPSDRFSAERTGGSVSTLTIQRTQQEDSAVYLCASSHRTGSPEAFFGQGTRLTVV.

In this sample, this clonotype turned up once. Here the CDR3 reads CASSFRGGSNYGYTF. CDR3 DNA sequence: TGTGCCAGCAGCTTCCGTGGGGGCTCGAACTATGGCTACACCTTC. The chain couples TRBV12-3 or TRBV12-4 to TRBJ1-2; a possible D gene is TRBD1 (6 bases). Trimming shortened V by 6 bases and J by 2 bases, and 16 bases separated the two germline ends. CDR3 length equals 15 residues.

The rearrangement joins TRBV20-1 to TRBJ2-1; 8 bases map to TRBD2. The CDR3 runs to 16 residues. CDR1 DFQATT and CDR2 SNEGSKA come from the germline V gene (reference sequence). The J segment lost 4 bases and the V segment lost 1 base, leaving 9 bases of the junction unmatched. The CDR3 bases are TGCAGTGCTAGAGTAAGAGCGGGAGCAAGATACAATGAGCAGTTCTTC. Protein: CSARVRAGARYNEQFF.

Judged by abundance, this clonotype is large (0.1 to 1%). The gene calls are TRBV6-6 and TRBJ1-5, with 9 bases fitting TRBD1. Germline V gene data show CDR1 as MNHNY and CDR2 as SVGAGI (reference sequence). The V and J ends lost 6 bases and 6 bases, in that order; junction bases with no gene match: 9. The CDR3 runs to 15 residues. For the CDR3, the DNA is TGTGCCAGCAGCGGCCGGGACAGGGTAGGTCAGCCCCAGCATTTT. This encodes CASSGRDRVGQPQHF.

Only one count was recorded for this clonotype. CDR3 nucleotides: TGTGCCAGCAGCTTGGGACAGGGGGCTGTGGGTCAGCCCCAGCATTTT. This gives the protein CASSLGQGAVGQPQHF. This chain joins TRBV11-2 and TRBJ1-5, with 12 bases matching TRBD1. The length of the CDR3 is 16 residues. CDR1 and CDR2 (germline): SGHAT, FQNNGV. The V and J ends lost 3 bases and 6 bases, in that order; junction bases with no gene match: 6.

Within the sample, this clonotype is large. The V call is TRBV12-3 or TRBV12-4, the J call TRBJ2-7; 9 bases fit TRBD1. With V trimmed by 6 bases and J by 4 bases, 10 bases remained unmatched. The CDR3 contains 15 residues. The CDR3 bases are TGTGCCAGCAGGCTCTCCGGGACAGGGTCTTACGAGCAGTACTTC. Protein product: CASRLSGTGSYEQYF.

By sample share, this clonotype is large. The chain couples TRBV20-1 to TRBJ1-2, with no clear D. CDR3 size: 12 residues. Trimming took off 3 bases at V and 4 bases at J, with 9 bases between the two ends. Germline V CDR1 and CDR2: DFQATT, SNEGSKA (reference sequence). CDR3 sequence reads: CSASSAGYGYTF. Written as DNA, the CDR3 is TGCAGTGCTAGTTCGGCAGGCTATGGCTACACCTTC.

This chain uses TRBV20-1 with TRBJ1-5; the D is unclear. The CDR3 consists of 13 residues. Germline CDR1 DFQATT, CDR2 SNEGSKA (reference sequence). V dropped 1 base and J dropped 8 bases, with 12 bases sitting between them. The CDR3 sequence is CSARVDEWEPQHF. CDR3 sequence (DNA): TGCAGTGCTAGAGTTGACGAGTGGGAGCCCCAGCATTTT.

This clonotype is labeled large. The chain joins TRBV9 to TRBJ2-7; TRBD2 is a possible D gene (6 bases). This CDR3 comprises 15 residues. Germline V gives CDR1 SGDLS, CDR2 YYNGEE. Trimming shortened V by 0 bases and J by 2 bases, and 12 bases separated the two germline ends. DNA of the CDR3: TGTGCCAGCAGCGTAGGTGGGGGGTCAACCTACGAGCAGTACTTC. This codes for CASSVGGGSTYEQYF.

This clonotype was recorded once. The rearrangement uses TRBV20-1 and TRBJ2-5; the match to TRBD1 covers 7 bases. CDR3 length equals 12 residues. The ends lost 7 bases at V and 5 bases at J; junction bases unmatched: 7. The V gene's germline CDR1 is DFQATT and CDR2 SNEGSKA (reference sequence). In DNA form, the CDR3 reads TGCAGTGGCTTACGACAGGGCGAGACCCAGTACTTC. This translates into CSGLRQGETQYF.

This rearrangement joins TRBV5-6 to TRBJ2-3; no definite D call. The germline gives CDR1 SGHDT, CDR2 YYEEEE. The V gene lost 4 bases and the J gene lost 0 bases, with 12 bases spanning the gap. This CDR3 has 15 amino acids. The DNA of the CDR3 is TGTGCCAGCAGCCTCCAGGCTGTGAGCACAGATACGCAGTATTTT. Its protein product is CASSLQAVSTDTQYF.

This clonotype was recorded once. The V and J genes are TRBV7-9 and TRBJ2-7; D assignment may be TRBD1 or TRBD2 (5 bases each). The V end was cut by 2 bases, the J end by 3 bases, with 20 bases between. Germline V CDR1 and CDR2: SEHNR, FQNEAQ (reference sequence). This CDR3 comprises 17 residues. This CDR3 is CASSLWTSRGPGYEQYF. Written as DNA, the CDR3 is TGTGCCAGCAGCTTATGGACCTCTCGGGGACCCGGCTACGAGCAGTACTTC.

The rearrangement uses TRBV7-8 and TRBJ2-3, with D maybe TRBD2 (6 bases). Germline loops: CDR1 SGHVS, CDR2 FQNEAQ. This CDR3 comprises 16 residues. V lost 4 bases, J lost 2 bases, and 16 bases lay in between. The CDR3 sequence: CASSWSGAGITDTQYF. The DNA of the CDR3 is TGTGCCAGCAGCTGGAGTGGCGCGGGGATCACAGATACGCAGTATTTT. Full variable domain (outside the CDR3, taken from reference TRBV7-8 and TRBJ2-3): GAGVSQSPRYKVAKRGQDVALRCDPISGHVSLFWYQQALGQGPEFLTYFQNEAQLDKSGLPSDRFFAERPEGSVSTLKIQRTQQEDSAVYLCASSWSGAGITDTQYFGPGTRLTVL.